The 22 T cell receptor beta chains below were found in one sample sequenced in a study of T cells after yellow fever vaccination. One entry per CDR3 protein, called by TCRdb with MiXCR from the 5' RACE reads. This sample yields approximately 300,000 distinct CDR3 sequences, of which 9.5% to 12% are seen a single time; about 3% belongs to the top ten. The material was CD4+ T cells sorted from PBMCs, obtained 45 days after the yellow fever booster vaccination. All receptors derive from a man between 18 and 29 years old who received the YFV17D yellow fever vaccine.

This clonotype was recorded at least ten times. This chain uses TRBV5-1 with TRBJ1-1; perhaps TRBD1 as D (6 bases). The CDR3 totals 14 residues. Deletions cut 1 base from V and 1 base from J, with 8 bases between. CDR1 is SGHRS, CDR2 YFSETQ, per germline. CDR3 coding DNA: TGCGCCAGCAGCTTGACAGGGAGGAACACTGAAGCTTTCTTT. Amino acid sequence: CASSLTGRNTEAFF.

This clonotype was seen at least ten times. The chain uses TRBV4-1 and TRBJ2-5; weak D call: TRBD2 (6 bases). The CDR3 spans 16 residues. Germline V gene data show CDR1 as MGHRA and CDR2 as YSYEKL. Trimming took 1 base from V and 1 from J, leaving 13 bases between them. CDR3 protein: CASSQAPTRSQETQYF. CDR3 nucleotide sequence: TGCGCCAGCAGCCAAGCCCCGACTAGATCCCAAGAGACCCAGTACTTC.

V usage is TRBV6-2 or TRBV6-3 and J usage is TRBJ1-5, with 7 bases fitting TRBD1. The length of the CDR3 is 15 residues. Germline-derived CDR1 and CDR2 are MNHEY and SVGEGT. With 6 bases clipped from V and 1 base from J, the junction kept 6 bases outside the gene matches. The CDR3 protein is CASRYDRESNQPQHF. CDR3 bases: TGTGCCAGCAGATACGACAGGGAGAGCAATCAGCCCCAGCATTTT.

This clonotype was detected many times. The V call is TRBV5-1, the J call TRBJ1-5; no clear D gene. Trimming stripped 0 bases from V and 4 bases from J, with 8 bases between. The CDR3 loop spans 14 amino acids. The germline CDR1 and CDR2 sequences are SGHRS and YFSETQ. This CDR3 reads CASSLEGSNQPQHF. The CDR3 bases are TGCGCCAGCAGCTTGGAAGGGTCTAATCAGCCCCAGCATTTT. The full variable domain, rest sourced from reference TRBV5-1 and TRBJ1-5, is KAGVTQTPRYLIKTRGQQVTLSCSPISGHRSVSWYQQTPGQGLQFLFEYFSETQRNKGNFPGRFSGRQFSNSRSEMNVSTLELGDSALYLCASSLEGSNQPQHFGDGTRLSIL.

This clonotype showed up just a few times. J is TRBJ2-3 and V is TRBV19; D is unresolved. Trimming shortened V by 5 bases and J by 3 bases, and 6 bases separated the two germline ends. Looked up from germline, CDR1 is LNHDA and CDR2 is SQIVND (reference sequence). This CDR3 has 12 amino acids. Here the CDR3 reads CASSPETDTQYF. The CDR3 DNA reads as TGTGCCAGTAGTCCCGAGACAGATACGCAGTATTTT. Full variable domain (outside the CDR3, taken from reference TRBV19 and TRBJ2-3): DGGITQSPKYLFRKEGQNVTLSCEQNLNHDAMYWYRQDPGQGLRLIYYSQIVNDFQKGDIAEGYSVSREKKESFPLTVTSAQKNPTAFYLCASSPETDTQYFGPGTRLTVL.

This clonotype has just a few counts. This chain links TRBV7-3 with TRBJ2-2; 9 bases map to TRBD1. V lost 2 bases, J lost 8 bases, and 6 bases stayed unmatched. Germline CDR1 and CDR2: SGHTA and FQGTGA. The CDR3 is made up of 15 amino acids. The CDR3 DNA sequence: TGTGCCAGCAGCTTAGGTCGGACAGGGGATGGGGAGCTGTTTTTT. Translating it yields CASSLGRTGDGELFF.

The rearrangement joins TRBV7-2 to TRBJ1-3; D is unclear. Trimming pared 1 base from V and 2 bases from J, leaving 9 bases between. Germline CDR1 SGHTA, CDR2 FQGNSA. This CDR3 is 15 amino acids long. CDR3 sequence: CASSLVTGTGNTIYF. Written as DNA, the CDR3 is TGTGCCAGCAGCTTAGTTACGGGAACTGGAAACACCATATATTTT.

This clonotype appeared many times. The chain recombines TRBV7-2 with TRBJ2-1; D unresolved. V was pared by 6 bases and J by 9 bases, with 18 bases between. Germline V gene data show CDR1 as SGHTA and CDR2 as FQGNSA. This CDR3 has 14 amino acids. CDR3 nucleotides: TGTGCCAGCAGTTCCGTCTGGCTGACGGGTGAGCAGTTCTTC. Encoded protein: CASSSVWLTGEQFF.

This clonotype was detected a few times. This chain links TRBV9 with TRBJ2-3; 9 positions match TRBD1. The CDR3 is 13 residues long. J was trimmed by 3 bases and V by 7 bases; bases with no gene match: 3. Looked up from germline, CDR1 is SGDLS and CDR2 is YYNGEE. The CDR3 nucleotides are TGTGCCAGCGGCGACAGGGGGACAGATACGCAGTATTTT. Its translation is CASGDRGTDTQYF. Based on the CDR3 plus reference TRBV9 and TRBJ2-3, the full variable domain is DSGVTQTPKHLITATGQRVTLRCSPRSGDLSVYWYQQSLDQGLQFLIQYYNGEERAKGNILERFSAQQFPDLHSELNLSSLELGDSALYFCASGDRGTDTQYFGPGTRLTVL.

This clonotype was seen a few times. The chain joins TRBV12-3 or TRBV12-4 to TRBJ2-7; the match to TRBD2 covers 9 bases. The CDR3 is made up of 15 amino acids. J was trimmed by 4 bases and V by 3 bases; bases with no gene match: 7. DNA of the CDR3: TGTGCCAGCAGTTTTTCGGGGAGCGGGGGGTACGAGCAGTACTTC. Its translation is CASSFSGSGGYEQYF.

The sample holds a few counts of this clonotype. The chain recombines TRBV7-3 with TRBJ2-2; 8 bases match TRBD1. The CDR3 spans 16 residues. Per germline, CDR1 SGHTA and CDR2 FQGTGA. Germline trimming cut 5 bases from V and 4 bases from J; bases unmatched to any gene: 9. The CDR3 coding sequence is TGTGCCAGCAGCGTAGCAGGGGGCGCGAGCACCGGGGAGCTGTTTTTT. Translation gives CASSVAGGASTGELFF.

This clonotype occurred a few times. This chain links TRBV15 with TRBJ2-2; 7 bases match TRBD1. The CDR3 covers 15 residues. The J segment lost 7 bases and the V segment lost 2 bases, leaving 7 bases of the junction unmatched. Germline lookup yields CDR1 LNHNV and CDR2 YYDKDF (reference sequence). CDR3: CATSRRTGTHGELFF. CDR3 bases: TGTGCCACCAGCAGAAGGACAGGAACTCACGGGGAGCTGTTTTTT.

CDR3 in DNA: TGTGCCAGCAGTTATGGGGTGGAGACCCAGTACTTC. This encodes CASSYGVETQYF. The chain joins TRBV6-6 to TRBJ2-5; no clear D. Germline-derived CDR1 and CDR2 are MNHNY and SVGAGI (reference sequence). Between the trimmed V and J ends, which lost 3 bases and 5 bases, there was a span of 7 bases. The CDR3 is 12 residues long.

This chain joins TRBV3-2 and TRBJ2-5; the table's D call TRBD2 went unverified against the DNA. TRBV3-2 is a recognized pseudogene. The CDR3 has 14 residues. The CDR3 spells CASPQRGGGETQYF. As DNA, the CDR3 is TGTGCCAGCCCACAGCGGGGGGGAGGAGAGACCCAGTACTTC.

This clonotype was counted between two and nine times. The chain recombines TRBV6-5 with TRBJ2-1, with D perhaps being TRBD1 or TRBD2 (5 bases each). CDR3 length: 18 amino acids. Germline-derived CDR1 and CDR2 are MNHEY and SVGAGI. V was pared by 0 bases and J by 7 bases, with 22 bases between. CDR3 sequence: CASSYSTTTRGTKNEQFF. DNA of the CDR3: TGTGCCAGCAGTTACTCGACAACCACCCGAGGGACGAAAAATGAGCAGTTCTTC.

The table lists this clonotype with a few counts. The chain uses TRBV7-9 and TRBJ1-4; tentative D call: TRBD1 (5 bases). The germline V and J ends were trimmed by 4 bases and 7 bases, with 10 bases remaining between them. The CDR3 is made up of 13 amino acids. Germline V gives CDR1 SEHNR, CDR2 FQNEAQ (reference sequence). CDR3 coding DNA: TGTGCCAGCAGCTCCTCAGGGAGTGAAAAACTGTTTTTT. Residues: CASSSSGSEKLFF.

In DNA, the CDR3 is TGTGCCAGCAGTTTAGCGGGGACAGGGCATCAAGAGACCCAGTACTTC. Protein product: CASSLAGTGHQETQYF. The chain has TRBV12-3 or TRBV12-4 and TRBJ2-5, with TRBD1 matching over 9 bases. The V gene end was trimmed by 0 bases and the J gene end by 2 bases; junction bases not matched to a gene: 4. CDR3 size: 16 residues.

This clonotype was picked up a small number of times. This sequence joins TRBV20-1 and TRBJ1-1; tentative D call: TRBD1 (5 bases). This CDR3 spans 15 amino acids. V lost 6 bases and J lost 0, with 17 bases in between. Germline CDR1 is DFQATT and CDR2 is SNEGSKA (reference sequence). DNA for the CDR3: TGCAGTGCCAACAGCCAAAGGACACTGAACACTGAAGCTTTCTTT. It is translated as CSANSQRTLNTEAFF.

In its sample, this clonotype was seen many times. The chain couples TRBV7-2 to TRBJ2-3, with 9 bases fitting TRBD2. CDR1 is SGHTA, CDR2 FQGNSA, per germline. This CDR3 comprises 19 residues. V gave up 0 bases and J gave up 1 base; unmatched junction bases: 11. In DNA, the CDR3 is TGTGCCAGCAGCTTAGCGAGATTCGGCGGGGGGGCTCGCACAGATACGCAGTATTTT. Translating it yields CASSLARFGGGARTDTQYF.

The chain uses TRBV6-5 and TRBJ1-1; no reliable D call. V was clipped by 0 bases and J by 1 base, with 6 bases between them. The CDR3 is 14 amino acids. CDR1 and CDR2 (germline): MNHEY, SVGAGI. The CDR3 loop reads CASSYSPANTEAFF. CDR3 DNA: TGTGCCAGCAGTTACTCGCCCGCGAACACTGAAGCTTTCTTT.

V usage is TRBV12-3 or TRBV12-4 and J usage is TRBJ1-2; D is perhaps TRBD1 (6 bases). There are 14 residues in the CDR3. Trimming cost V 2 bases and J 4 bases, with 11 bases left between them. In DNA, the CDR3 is TGTGCCAGCAGTTTACAGGACAGTGCCTATGGCTACACCTTC. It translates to CASSLQDSAYGYTF.

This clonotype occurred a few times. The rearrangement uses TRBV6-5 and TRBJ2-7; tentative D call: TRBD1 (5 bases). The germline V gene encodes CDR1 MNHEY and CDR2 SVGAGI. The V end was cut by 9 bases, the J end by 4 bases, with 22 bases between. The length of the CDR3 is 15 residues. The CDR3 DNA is TGTGCCAGTAATCCCCGGGCGGCAGGGTTGTACGAGCAGTACTTC. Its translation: CASNPRAAGLYEQYF.